This T cell receptor beta chain was retrieved from a study of cytomegalovirus exposure and HLA in healthy donors. Whole-study context: The 95 to 150 validation repertoires, a later analysis reported, used the same platform as the approximately 700 first-cohort repertoires.

The J segment lost 1 base and the V segment lost 8 bases, leaving 3 bases of the junction unmatched. The CDR3 spans 12 residues. Germline CDR1 GTSNPN, CDR2 SVGIG (reference sequence). Method: immunoSEQ multiplex PCR; TCRdb's copy keeps in-frame clones and lacks some. The sample consists of some 120,000 clones, roughly 87% of them appearing once. Notes on this clone: What it binds is not known.

Donors came from a validation cohort of over a hundred subjects, distinct from the first 666-subject cohort. Study-wide results and limits: There were some public TCRs occurring in many donors, but most TCR sequences were rare. Reportedly, cytomegalovirus status was diagnosed with high sensitivity and specificity.

This clonotype was obtained from a woman aged 18-30 years in good health and CMV-seronegative. The source material was PBMCs. The rearrangement joins TRBV30 to TRBJ2-7; TRBD1 aligns across 9 bases. The CDR3 loop is CAGTGRSYEQYF. The CDR3 nucleotides are TGTGCCGGGACAGGGAGGTCCTACGAGCAGTACTTC.